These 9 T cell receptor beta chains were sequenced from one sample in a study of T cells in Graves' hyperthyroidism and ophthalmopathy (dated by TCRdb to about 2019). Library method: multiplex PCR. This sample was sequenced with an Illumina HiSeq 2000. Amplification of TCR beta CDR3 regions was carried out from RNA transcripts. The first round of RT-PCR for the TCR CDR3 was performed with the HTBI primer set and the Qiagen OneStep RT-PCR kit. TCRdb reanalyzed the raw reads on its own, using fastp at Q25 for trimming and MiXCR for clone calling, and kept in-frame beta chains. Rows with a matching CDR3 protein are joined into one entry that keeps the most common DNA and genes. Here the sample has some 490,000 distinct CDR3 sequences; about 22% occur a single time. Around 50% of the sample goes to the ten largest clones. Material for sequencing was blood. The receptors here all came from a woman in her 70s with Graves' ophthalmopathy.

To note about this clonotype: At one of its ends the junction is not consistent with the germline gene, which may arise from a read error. This CDR3 reads CASSPWGSANTGELFF. Written as DNA, the CDR3 is TGTGCTAGCAGCCCCTGGGGTAGCGCGAACACCGGGGAGCTGTTTTTT. The gene calls are TRBV7-7 and TRBJ2-2; possibly TRBD2 for D (5 bases). Looked up from germline, CDR1 is SSHAT and CDR2 is FNYEAQ (reference sequence). The length of the CDR3 is 16 residues. The whole variable domain, remainder taken from reference TRBV7-7 and TRBJ2-2, is GAGVSQSPRYKVTKRGQDVTLRCDPISSHATLYWYQQALGQGPEFLTYFNYEAQPDKSGLPSDRFSAERPEGSISTLTIQRTEQRDSAMYRCASSPWGSANTGELFFGEGSRLTVL.

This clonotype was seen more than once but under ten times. CDR3 amino acids: CASSQLQGGEQFF. The CDR3 nucleotides are TGTGCCAGCAGCCAACTACAGGGGGGCGAGCAGTTCTTC. The V and J genes are TRBV3-1 and TRBJ2-1; 8 bases line up with TRBD1. Trimming took 2 bases from V and 10 from J; bases not matched to a gene: 4. The CDR3 runs 13 residues. CDR1 LGHDT and CDR2 YNNKEL come from the germline V gene (reference sequence).

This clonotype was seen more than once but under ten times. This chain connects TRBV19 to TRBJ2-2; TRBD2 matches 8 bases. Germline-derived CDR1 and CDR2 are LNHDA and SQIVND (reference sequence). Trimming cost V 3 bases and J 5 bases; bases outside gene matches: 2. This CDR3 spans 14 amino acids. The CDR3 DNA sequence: TGTGCCAGTAGTATCTCTAGCGGGACCGGGGAGCTGTTTTTT. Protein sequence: CASSISSGTGELFF.

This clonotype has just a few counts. Here the CDR3 reads CASSLILQTGSDIQYF. Here the CDR3 DNA reads TGTGCCAGCAGCTTAATTTTACAGACAGGGTCGGACATTCAGTACTTC. The genes are TRBV7-9 and TRBJ2-4, with TRBD1 identical over 7 bases. V dropped 2 bases and J dropped 8; count of bases not matched to a gene: 12. Germline V gene sequence: CDR1 SEHNR, CDR2 FQNEAQ (reference sequence). This CDR3 contains 16 residues.

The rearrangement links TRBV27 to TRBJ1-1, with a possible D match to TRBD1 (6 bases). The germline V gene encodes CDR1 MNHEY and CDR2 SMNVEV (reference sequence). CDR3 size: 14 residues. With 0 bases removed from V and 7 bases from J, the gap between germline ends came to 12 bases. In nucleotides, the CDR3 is TGTGCCAGCAGTTTATCCTACAGGGTTAGTGAAGCTTTCTTT. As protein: CASSLSYRVSEAFF.

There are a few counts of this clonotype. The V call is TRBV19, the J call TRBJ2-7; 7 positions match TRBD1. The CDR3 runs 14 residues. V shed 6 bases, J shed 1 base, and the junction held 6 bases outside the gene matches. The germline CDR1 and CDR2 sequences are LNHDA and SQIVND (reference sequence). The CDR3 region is CASRGDSQSYEQYF. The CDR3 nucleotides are TGTGCCAGTAGGGGGGACAGCCAGTCCTACGAGCAGTACTTC.

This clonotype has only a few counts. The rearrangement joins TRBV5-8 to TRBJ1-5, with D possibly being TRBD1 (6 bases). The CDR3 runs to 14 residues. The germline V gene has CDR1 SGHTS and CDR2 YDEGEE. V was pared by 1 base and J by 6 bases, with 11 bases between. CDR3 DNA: TGTGCCAGCAGCTTGTTGGGGGCTGTTCAGCCCCAGCATTTT. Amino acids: CASSLLGAVQPQHF.

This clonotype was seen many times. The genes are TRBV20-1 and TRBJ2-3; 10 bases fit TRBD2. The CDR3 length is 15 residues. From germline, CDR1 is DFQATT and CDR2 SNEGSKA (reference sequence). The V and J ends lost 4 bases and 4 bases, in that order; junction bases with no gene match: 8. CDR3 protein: CSATQLAGVADTQYF. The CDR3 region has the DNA TGCAGTGCTACTCAGCTAGCGGGAGTCGCAGATACGCAGTATTTT.

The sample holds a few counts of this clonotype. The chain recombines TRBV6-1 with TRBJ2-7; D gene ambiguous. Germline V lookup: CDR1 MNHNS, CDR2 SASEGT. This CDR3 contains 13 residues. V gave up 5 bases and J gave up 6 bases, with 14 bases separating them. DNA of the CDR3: TGTGCCAGCAGTTGGGCCAGAGATGGCGAGCAGTACTTC. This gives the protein CASSWARDGEQYF.